This paragraph covers one T cell receptor (beta chain) sequence. The record originates from a study of blood T cell repertoires in COVID-19. From germline, CDR1 is SGHRS and CDR2 YFSETQ. The V gene end was trimmed by 4 bases and the J gene end by 4 bases; junction bases not matched to a gene: 13. This CDR3 has 16 amino acids. Authors' data handling: Using reference gene primer amplification, nucleated cell counts were estimated. Produced via immunoSEQ multiplex PCR; TCRdb's table is partial and in-frame only. D and trimming were read from the DNA, whereas the V and J calls and clone size are those reported in that table. The sample holds 150,000 or so clones; over 80% are singletons and the top ten take around 4.3%.

This receptor was identified in a woman in her 50s who had recovered from COVID-19. The sample was PBMCs or T cells enriched from blood (not recorded which). The gene calls are TRBV5-1 and TRBJ2-5; 7 nucleotides match TRBD1. CDR3 in amino acids: CASSESGTDFRETQYF. The CDR3, as DNA: TGCGCCAGCAGCGAGTCCGGGACAGACTTTCGAGAGACCCAGTACTTC.